The rows below give T cell receptor beta chains drawn from one sample of a study of radiotherapy plus CTLA-4 blockade in lung cancer. Clones were sequenced by immunoSEQ multiplex PCR, and TCRdb holds only the in-frame ones, with some missing. The sample holds under 65,000 clones, approximately 80% seen once. Sequencing used peripheral blood, obtained from a patient treated with radiotherapy plus ipilimumab. These receptor sequences come from a human donor with non-small cell lung cancer whose response to radiotherapy plus ipilimumab could not be evaluated. The conserved cysteine and the conserved F or W are not part of the CDR3 here. Each record gives: D gene, V gene, J gene, CDR3 protein. The D gene is left open where the match is weak.

TRBD1,TRBV7-9,TRBJ1-1,ASSSTGGLSEAF
TRBD2,TRBV19,TRBJ2-3,ASSTSLAGVTDTQY
NA,TRBV5-1,TRBJ1-1,ASSLLLGGNTEAF
NA,TRBV7-2,TRBJ2-7,ASSLGVDQAFKQY
TRBD2,TRBV5-1,TRBJ2-2,ASSLLPQLAGAGTGELF
NA,TRBV30,TRBJ1-4,AWSVGVTNEKLF
NA,TRBV2,TRBJ2-7,ASSGKDRKTYEQY
TRBD1,TRBV5-1,TRBJ1-1,ASSLGDRYTEAF
TRBD2,TRBV7-9,TRBJ2-5,ASSLMSSGSETQY
TRBD1,TRBV7-2,TRBJ1-2,ASSLDRDRGNDGYT
TRBD1,TRBV6-1,TRBJ2-7,ASREGQGTYYEQY
TRBD1,TRBV7-2,TRBJ1-4,ASSRGDRGTFNEKLF
NA,TRBV7-2,TRBJ2-2,ASSLEVGTPHTGELF
TRBD2,TRBV2,TRBJ2-2,ASSLAGGPVGELF
TRBD1,TRBV7-6,TRBJ1-4,ASSQGQGAGEKLF
TRBD1,TRBV7-2,TRBJ1-6,ASSKGQGRVNSPLH
NA,TRBV19,TRBJ1-5,ASSQGGKGDQPQH
TRBD1,TRBV2,TRBJ2-1,ASSDDRGGYNEQF
NA,TRBV9,TRBJ2-2,ASSGGRPNTGELF
TRBD2,TRBV7-2,TRBJ2-1,ASSFPGTSGLSSYNEQF
TRBD1,TRBV11-2,TRBJ1-2,ASSLDQKTGLGYT
NA,TRBV5-5,TRBJ1-4,ASSLPGSATNEKLF
TRBD1,TRBV28,TRBJ2-5,ASRAGTGKETQY
NA,TRBV27,TRBJ1-5,ASSIEGLQPQH
TRBD1,TRBV11-3,TRBJ2-1,ASSMGTGSHNEQF
TRBD2,TRBV4-3,TRBJ2-3,ASSQDAAGATDTQY
NA,TRBV30,TRBJ2-2,AWSVLLNTGELF
TRBD2,TRBV7-2,TRBJ2-1,ASSLASGRIYEQF
TRBD1,TRBV7-2,TRBJ1-3,ASSLAQLGGTGRGNTIY
TRBD1,TRBV19,TRBJ1-1,ASRTGAAAEAF